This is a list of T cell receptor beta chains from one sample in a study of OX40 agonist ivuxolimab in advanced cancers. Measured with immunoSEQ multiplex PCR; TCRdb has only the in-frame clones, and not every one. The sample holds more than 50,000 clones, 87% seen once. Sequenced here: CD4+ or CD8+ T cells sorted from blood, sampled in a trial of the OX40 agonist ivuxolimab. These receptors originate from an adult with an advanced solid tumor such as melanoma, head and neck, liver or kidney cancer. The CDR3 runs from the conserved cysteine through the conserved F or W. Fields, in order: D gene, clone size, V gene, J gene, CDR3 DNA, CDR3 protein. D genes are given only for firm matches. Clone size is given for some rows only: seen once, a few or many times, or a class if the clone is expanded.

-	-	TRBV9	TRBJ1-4	TGTGCCAGCAGCGTAGAGGGGGGTAATGAAAAACTGTTTTTT	CASSVEGGNEKLFF
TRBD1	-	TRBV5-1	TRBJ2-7	TGCGCCAGCAGCTTGGGGACAGGGGTAGAAGAGCAGTACTTC	CASSLGTGVEEQYF
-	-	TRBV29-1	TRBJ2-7	TGCAGCGGATCCGAAGGGGCCAAGGACGAGCAGTACTTC	CSGSEGAKDEQYF
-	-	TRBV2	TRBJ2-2	TGTGCCAGCACTTTGGGGGACTCAAACACCGGGGAGCTGTTTTTT	CASTLGDSNTGELFF
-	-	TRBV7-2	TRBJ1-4	TGTGCCAGCAGCTCTTCGAGGGAAGAAAAACTGTTTTTT	CASSSSREEKLFF
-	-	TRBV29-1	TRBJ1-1	TGCAGCCTTCGGTTTTCGAACACTGAAGCTTTCTTT	CSLRFSNTEAFF
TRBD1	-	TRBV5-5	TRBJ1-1	TGTGCCAGCAGCTTGGGACAGGGAGACGCTGAAGCTTTCTTT	CASSLGQGDAEAFF
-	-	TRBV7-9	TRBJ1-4	TGTGCCAGCAGCCCTGACCTGGGCGGACTGTTTTTT	CASSPDLGGLFF
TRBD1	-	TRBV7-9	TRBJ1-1	TGTGCCAGCAGCTCCCAGCGGGGACAGGGGGCAGGAGGAGCTTTCTTT	CASSSQRGQGAGGAFF
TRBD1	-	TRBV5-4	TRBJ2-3	TGTGCCAGCAGCAGGACAGGGGTTAGTGGCACAGATACGCAGTATTTT	CASSRTGVSGTDTQYF
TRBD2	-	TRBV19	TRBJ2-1	TGTGCCAGTATTGGGACTAGCGGGAGCAGATTTATAAATGAGCAGTTCTTC	CASIGTSGSRFINEQFF
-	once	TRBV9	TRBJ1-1	TGTGCCAGCAGCCTACTGAGCAACACTGAAGCTTTCTTT	CASSLLSNTEAFF
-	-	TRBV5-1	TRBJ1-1	TGCGCCAGCACCTTTGGTTCGGAGCGACCCTCTGAAGCTTTCTTT	CASTFGSERPSEAFF
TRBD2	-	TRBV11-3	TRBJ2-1	TGTGCCAGCAGCTTAGCGCGGGGGGGCCGGGATGAGCAGTTCTTC	CASSLARGGRDEQFF
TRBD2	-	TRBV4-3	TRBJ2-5	TGCGCCAGCAGCAAATCCGGCCAGCGGGGATCCGTCAGTGAAGAGACCCAGTACTTC	CASSKSGQRGSVSEETQYF
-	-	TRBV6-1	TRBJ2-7	TGTGCCAGCAGTCCCGACCCGAGGGGCGAGCAGTACTTC	CASSPDPRGEQYF
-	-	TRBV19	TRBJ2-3	TGTGCCAGTAAGGAACAAGCCACGACAGATACGCAGTATTTT	CASKEQATTDTQYF
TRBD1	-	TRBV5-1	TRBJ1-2	TGCGCCAGCAGCTTGGCGGGACAGGGGGCATCTGGCTACACCTTC	CASSLAGQGASGYTF
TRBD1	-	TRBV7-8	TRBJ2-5	TGTGCCAGCAGCTCCTATACAGGGGGCCAAGAGACCCAGTACTTC	CASSSYTGGQETQYF